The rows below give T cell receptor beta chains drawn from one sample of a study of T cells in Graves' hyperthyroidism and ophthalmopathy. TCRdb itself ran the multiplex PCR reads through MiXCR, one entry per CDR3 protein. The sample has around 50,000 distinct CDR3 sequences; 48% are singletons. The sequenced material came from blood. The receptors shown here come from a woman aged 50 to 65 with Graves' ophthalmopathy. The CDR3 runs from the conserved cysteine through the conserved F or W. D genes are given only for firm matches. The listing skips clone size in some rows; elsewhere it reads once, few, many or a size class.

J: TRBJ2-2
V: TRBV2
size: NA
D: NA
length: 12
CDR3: CASTRVSGELFF
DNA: TGTGCCAGCACACGTGTCAGCGGGGAGCTGTTTTTT

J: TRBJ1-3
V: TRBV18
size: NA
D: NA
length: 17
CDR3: CASSPQGQHFSGNTIYF
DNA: TGTGCCAGCTCACCACAAGGACAGCACTTCTCTGGAAACACCATATATTTT

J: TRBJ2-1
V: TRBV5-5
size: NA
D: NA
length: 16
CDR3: CAGSLAIQVSYNEQFF
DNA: TGTGCCGGCAGCTTGGCCATACAGGTGTCCTACAATGAGCAGTTCTTC

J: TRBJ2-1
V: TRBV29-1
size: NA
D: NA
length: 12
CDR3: CSVGEGRARQFF
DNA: TGCAGCGTTGGAGAGGGCAGGGCGCGTCAGTTCTTC

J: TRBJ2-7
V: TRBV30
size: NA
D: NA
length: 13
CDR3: CAWSVGLQYEQYF
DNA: TGTGCCTGGAGTGTTGGTCTCCAATACGAGCAGTACTTC

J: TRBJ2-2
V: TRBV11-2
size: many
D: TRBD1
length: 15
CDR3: CASRPQGANTGELFF
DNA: TGTGCCAGCAGGCCACAGGGGGCGAACACCGGGGAGCTGTTTTTT

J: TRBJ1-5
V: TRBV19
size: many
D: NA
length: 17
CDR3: CASSMRVGRASNQPQHF
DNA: TGTGCCAGTAGTATGAGGGTGGGCAGGGCTAGCAATCAGCCCCAGCATTTT

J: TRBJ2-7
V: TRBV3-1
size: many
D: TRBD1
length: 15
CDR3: CASSKTSDREYEQYF
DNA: TGTGCCAGCAGCAAGACCTCGGACAGGGAGTACGAGCAGTACTTC

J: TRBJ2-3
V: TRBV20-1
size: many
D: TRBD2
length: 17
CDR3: CSATLAGGPLPQDTQYF
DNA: TGCAGTGCTACTTTAGCGGGGGGCCCCCTCCCCCAGGATACGCAGTATTTT

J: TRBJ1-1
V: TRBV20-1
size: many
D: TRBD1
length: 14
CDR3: CSARTGPPDTEAFF
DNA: TGCAGTGCACGGACAGGCCCCCCCGACACTGAAGCTTTCTTT

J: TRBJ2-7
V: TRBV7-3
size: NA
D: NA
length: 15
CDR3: CASSQTGADTDEQYF
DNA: TGTGCCAGCAGTCAAACAGGCGCCGACACGGACGAGCAGTACTTC

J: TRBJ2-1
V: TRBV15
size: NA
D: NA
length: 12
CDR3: CATSRDRLVRIF
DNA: TGTGCCACCAGCAGAGATCGCTTGGTAAGGATCTTC

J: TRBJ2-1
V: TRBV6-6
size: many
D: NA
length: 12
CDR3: CASSYELAEQFF
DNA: TGTGCCAGCAGTTACGAATTGGCGGAGCAGTTCTTC

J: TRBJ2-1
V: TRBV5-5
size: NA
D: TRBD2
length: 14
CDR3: CARSFGRGGHEQFF
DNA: TGTGCCCGCAGCTTCGGCCGGGGAGGGCATGAGCAGTTCTTC

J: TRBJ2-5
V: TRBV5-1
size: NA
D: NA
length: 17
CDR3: CASSLLKGRGYGETQYF
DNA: TGCGCCAGCAGCTTGCTAAAAGGACGGGGCTACGGCGAGACCCAGTACTTC

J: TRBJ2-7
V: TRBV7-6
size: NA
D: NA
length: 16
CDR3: CASSLLVADNHYEQYF
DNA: TGTGCCAGCAGCTTATTGGTAGCGGACAATCACTACGAGCAGTACTTC

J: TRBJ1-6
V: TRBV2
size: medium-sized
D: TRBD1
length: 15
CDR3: CASRSTGGFVSPLHF
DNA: TGTGCCAGCAGAAGCACAGGGGGCTTCGTTTCACCCCTCCACTTT

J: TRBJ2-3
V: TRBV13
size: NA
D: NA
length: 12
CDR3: CASSPEGGTQYF
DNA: TGTGCCAGCAGCCCCGAAGGGGGTACGCAGTATTTT

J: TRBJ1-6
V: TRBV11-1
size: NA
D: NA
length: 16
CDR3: CASSSDSHSYNSPFHF
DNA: TGTGCCAGCAGCTCGGACAGCCACTCCTATAATTCACCCTTCCACTTT

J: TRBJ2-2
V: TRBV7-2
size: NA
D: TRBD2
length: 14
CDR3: CASSLTAGAGELFF
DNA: TGTGCCAGCAGCTTGACTGCGGGAGCGGGGGAGCTGTTTTTT

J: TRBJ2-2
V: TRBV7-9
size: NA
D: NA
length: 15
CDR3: CASSLRLGNTGELFF
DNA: TGTGCCAGCAGCTTAAGGTTGGGGAACACCGGGGAGCTGTTTTTT

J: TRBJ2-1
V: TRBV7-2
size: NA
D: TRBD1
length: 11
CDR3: CASSFNPGQLF
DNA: TGTGCCAGCAGCTTTAATCCGGGACAGCTCTTC

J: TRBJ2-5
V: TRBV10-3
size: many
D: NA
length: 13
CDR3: CAISEGAPPTQYF
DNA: TGTGCCATCAGTGAGGGGGCCCCGCCGACCCAGTACTTC

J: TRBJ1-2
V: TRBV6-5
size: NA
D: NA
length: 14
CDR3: CASSYGTPLLGYTF
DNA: TGTGCCAGCAGTTACGGGACACCCCTCTTGGGCTACACCTTC

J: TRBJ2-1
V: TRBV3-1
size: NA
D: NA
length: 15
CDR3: CASSQGGVPYNEQFF
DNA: TGTGCCAGCAGCCAAGGGGGGGTCCCCTACAATGAGCAGTTCTTC

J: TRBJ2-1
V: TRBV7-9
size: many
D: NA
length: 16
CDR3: CASSLSRGLGYNEQFF
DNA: TGTGCCAGCAGCTTGAGTCGAGGGTTGGGGTACAATGAGCAGTTCTTC

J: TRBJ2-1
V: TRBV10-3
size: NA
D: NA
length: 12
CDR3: CAISRHTNEQLF
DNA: TGTGCCATCAGTCGCCACACCAATGAGCAGCTCTTC

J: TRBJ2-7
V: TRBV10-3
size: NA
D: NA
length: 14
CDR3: CAISESGEPYEQYF
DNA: TGTGCCATCAGTGAGTCTGGGGAACCCTACGAGCAGTACTTC

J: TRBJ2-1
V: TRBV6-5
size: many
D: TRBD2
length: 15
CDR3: CASSYLGGRGNEQFF
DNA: TGTGCCAGCAGTTACTTGGGCGGGAGGGGCAATGAGCAGTTCTTC

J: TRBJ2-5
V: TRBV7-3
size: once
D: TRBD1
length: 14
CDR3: CASNPGTGWETQYF
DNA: TGTGCCAGCAACCCCGGGACAGGGTGGGAGACCCAGTACTTC

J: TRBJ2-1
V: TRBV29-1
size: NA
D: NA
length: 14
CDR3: CSATPGAHNYEQFF
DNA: TGCAGCGCCACTCCTGGGGCACACAACTATGAGCAGTTCTTC

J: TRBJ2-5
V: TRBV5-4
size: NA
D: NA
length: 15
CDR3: CASSLVSRSKKTQYF
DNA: TGTGCCAGCAGCTTGGTTAGCAGGAGCAAGAAGACCCAGTACTTC

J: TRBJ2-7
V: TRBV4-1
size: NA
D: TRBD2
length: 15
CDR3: CASSRGLAGRYEQYF
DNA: TGCGCCAGCAGCCGAGGACTAGCGGGAAGGTACGAGCAGTACTTC

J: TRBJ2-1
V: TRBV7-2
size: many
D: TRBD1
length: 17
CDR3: CASSLATGTGALNEQFF
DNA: TGTGCCAGCAGCTTAGCAACCGGGACAGGGGCTTTGAATGAGCAGTTCTTC

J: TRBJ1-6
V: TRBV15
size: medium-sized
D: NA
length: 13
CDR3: CATSRQGSSPLHF
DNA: TGTGCCACCAGCAGACAGGGGAGTTCACCCCTCCACTTT